These 20 T cell receptor beta chains came from one sample sequenced in a study of identifying expanded T cells in peripheral blood. Clones were read by immunoSEQ multiplex PCR, and TCRdb kept only the in-frame ones, dropping some. The sample has around 130,000 clones, about 86% seen once. The sequencing input was blood. The origin of the receptors is a person aged 18 to 69 in good health.

The chain couples TRBV4-2 to TRBJ1-5; perhaps TRBD1 as D (5 bases). Germline V gene data show CDR1 as LGHNA and CDR2 as YNFKEQ. The V and J ends lost 0 bases and 11 bases respectively, with 11 bases between them. The CDR3 is 13 residues long. Here the CDR3 DNA reads TGTGCCAGCAGCCAAGATAACAGGAGGTCCCAGCATTTT. Translated: CASSQDNRRSQHF.

This clone was observed a few times. This chain links TRBV13 with TRBJ1-5, with D uncertain. Trimming stripped 5 bases from V and 3 bases from J, with 14 bases between. The CDR3 loop spans 15 amino acids. The germline CDR1 and CDR2 sequences are PRHDT and FYEKMQ (reference sequence). DNA for the CDR3: TGTGCCAGCAGCCTAGCTGGGTTAGCCAATCAGCCCCAGCATTTT. Amino acids: CASSLAGLANQPQHF.

V gene TRBV7-9 combines with J gene TRBJ2-6; TRBD1 is a possible D gene (6 bases). CDR3 length: 17 residues. Germline V gives CDR1 SEHNR, CDR2 FQNEAQ (reference sequence). Trimming pared 3 bases from V and 0 bases from J, leaving 12 bases between. CDR3 nucleotides: TGTGCCAGCAGCTTGGGGGCAGGGCTCTCTGGGGCCAACGTCCTGACTTTC. It yields the protein CASSLGAGLSGANVLTF.

V and J are TRBV15 and TRBJ2-1; no clear D gene. Deletions cut 2 bases from V and 5 bases from J, with 7 bases between. The V gene's germline CDR1 is LNHNV and CDR2 YYDKDF (reference sequence). The CDR3 is 13 amino acids. The CDR3 sequence is CATSRTTDNEQFF. In DNA form, the CDR3 reads TGTGCCACCAGCAGAACGACCGACAATGAGCAGTTCTTC. Full variable domain (remainder filled in from reference TRBV15 and TRBJ2-1): DAMVIQNPRYQVTQFGKPVTLSCSQTLNHNVMYWYQQKSSQAPKLLFHYYDKDFNNEADTPDNFQSRRPNTSFCFLDIRSPGLGDTAMYLCATSRTTDNEQFFGPGTRLTVL.

The chain joins TRBV6-4 to TRBJ1-1; D gene uncertain. Germline CDR1 and CDR2: MRHNA and SNTAGT. The V and J ends lost 6 bases and 10 bases respectively, with 18 bases between them. The CDR3 totals 13 residues. As DNA, the CDR3 is TGTGCCAGCAGCCCGTACCTGACAAGCCCAGCTTTCTTT. Translating it yields CASSPYLTSPAFF.

The chain couples TRBV18 to TRBJ2-7, with D hard to call. The germline V gene has CDR1 KGHSH and CDR2 LQKENI. CDR3 length: 14 amino acids. Trimming stripped 3 bases from V and 6 bases from J, with 15 bases between. The CDR3 protein is CASSPLSWASEQYF. Written as DNA, the CDR3 is TGTGCCAGCTCACCCTTGTCTTGGGCCTCCGAGCAGTACTTC.

This chain uses TRBV27 with TRBJ1-2, with D unclear. Trimming stripped 10 bases from V and 3 bases from J, with 12 bases between. The CDR3 runs to 12 residues. CDR1 and CDR2 (germline): MNHEY, SMNVEV (reference sequence). The CDR3 DNA is TGTGCCACGCAGACACGATACTATGGCTACACCTTC. Translating gives CATQTRYYGYTF.

V is TRBV9 and J is TRBJ1-3; possible D gene TRBD1, 5 bases. Trimming took 0 bases from V and 3 from J, leaving 7 bases between them. The CDR3 length is 14 residues. Germline CDR1 reads SGDLS; CDR2 reads YYNGEE. CDR3 region: CASSVGDFGNTIYF. The CDR3 DNA reads TGTGCCAGCAGCGTAGGGGACTTTGGAAACACCATATATTTT.

The J gene is TRBJ1-2, the V gene TRBV28; D ambiguous. Germline-derived CDR1 and CDR2 are MDHEN and SYDVKM. The CDR3 covers 14 residues. V lost 7 bases and J lost 4, with 16 bases in between. The CDR3 nucleotides are TGTGCCAGCACCCCGACTGAACCCTCCTATGGCTACACCTTC. Translated, it gives CASTPTEPSYGYTF.

The table lists this clone with a count of one. The chain employs TRBV20-1 and TRBJ2-7, with TRBD2 as a possible D gene (5 bases). CDR1 is DFQATT and CDR2 is SNEGSKA in the germline V gene (reference sequence). The CDR3 contains 11 residues. Between the trimmed V and J ends, which lost 5 bases and 6 bases, there was a span of 11 bases. The CDR3 DNA reads as TGCAGTGCTGCCCCAGGAGGCGAGCAGTACTTC. Translation gives CSAAPGGEQYF.

The V gene is TRBV29-1, the J gene TRBJ2-1; 8 positions match TRBD2. The V and J ends lost 8 bases and 8 bases, in that order; junction bases with no gene match: 11. Germline loops: CDR1 SQVTM, CDR2 ANQGSEA. CDR3 length: 13 residues. This CDR3 is CSTLAGGDDEQFF. CDR3 in DNA: TGCAGCACCCTTGCCGGGGGGGACGATGAGCAGTTCTTC.

The rearrangement joins TRBV18 to TRBJ2-2; D unclear. This CDR3 spans 16 amino acids. Trimming cost V 4 bases and J 6 bases, with 18 bases left between them. Looked up from germline, CDR1 is KGHSH and CDR2 is LQKENI. Here the CDR3 DNA reads TGTGCCAGCTCACGCCTCTCAGGTTCTACCGCCGGGGAGCTGTTTTTT. This sequence encodes CASSRLSGSTAGELFF. The full variable domain, rest sourced from reference TRBV18 and TRBJ2-2, is NAGVMQNPRHLVRRRGQEARLRCSPMKGHSHVYWYRQLPEEGLKFMVYLQKENIIDESGMPKERFSAEFPKEGPSILRIQQVVRGDSAAYFCASSRLSGSTAGELFFGEGSRLTVL.

This chain uses TRBV19 with TRBJ2-7, with D unresolved. Looked up from germline, CDR1 is LNHDA and CDR2 is SQIVND (reference sequence). The CDR3 is made up of 14 amino acids. The V end lost 1 base, the J end lost 3 bases, and 10 bases lay between the germline ends. As DNA, the CDR3 is TGTGCCAGTAGTATAGGAGGCGGTGGCTACGAGCAGTACTTC. It encodes CASSIGGGGYEQYF. The entire variable domain, with the rest obtained from reference TRBV19 and TRBJ2-7, is as follows: DGGITQSPKYLFRKEGQNVTLSCEQNLNHDAMYWYRQDPGQGLRLIYYSQIVNDFQKGDIAEGYSVSREKKESFPLTVTSAQKNPTAFYLCASSIGGGGYEQYFGPGTRLTVT.

V gene TRBV4-1 combines with J gene TRBJ1-2; 8 bases agree with TRBD1. Germline assignment: CDR1 MGHRA and CDR2 YSYEKL. The V and J ends lost 2 bases and 7 bases, in that order; junction bases with no gene match: 12. The CDR3 is made up of 16 amino acids. CDR3 loop: CASSQLRRDRGRGYTF. The CDR3 coding sequence is TGCGCCAGCAGCCAACTCCGGAGAGACAGGGGACGTGGCTACACCTTC.

This clone was seen more than once but under ten times. The CDR3 protein is CGAWGDGYTF. CDR3 DNA: TGTGGTGCGTGGGGGGATGGCTACACCTTC. The rearrangement joins TRBV10-3 to TRBJ1-2; the D gene is possibly TRBD1 (5 bases). This CDR3 spans 10 amino acids. Per germline, CDR1 ENHRY and CDR2 SYGVKD.

The chain carries TRBV4-1 and TRBJ2-3; either TRBD1 or TRBD2 may fit D (6 bases each). Trimming cost V 0 bases and J 0 bases, with 13 bases left between them. The germline V gene has CDR1 MGHRA and CDR2 YSYEKL. CDR3 length: 17 residues. This chain's CDR3 is CASSQESSGASTDTQYF. The CDR3 nucleotides are TGCGCCAGCAGCCAAGAATCGTCGGGGGCTAGCACAGATACGCAGTATTTT.

J is TRBJ2-5 and V is TRBV5-1, with D tentatively TRBD1 or TRBD2 (5 bases each). Germline V gives CDR1 SGHRS, CDR2 YFSETQ. The CDR3 is 13 residues long. The V and J ends lost 0 bases and 5 bases respectively, with 8 bases between them. CDR3 nucleotides: TGCGCCAGCAGCTTGGGGGGGAAGGAGACCCAGTACTTC. Translating gives CASSLGGKETQYF.

The gene calls are TRBV7-2 and TRBJ2-3; TRBD2 agrees at 7 bases. The ends lost 0 bases at V and 0 bases at J; junction bases unmatched: 18. This CDR3 region has 21 residues. From germline, CDR1 is SGHTA and CDR2 FQGNSA. The CDR3 here is CASSLAGFRFGRRGSTDTQYF. The CDR3 DNA follows: TGTGCCAGCAGCTTAGCCGGGTTTAGGTTCGGTCGGCGGGGGAGCACAGATACGCAGTATTTT.

CDR3 bases: TGTGCCAGCAGCCAAAAGACAGGGGCCAACGTCCTGACTTTC. It translates to CASSQKTGANVLTF. The rearrangement joins TRBV5-4 to TRBJ2-6; D gene uncertain. The V and J ends lost 4 bases and 4 bases respectively, with 9 bases between them. Germline V gene lookup returns CDR1 SGHNT and CDR2 YYREEE (reference sequence). The CDR3 extends over 14 amino acids. Using reference TRBV5-4 and TRBJ2-6 for the parts outside the CDR3, the full variable domain is ETGVTQSPTHLIKTRGQQVTLRCSSQSGHNTVSWYQQALGQGPQFIFQYYREEENGRGNFPPRFSGLQFPNYSSELNVNALELDDSALYLCASSQKTGANVLTFGAGSRLTVL.

V usage is TRBV5-4 and J usage is TRBJ2-2; perhaps TRBD1 as D (6 bases). In germline, CDR1 is SGHNT, CDR2 YYREEE (reference sequence). This CDR3 has 17 residues. V dropped 3 bases and J dropped 4 bases, with 19 bases sitting between them. The chain's CDR3 is CASSSGTYLMGTGELFF. CDR3 sequence (DNA): TGTGCCAGCAGCTCGGGGACATATCTAATGGGCACCGGGGAGCTGTTTTTT.